The entry below describes one TCR beta chain. Its antigen remains unidentified. This sample stems from a study of resident and recirculating memory T cells in vitiligo. Overall study context: Epidermis came from shave biopsies of lesional and nonlesional sites, plus PBMCs.

The repertoire was sequenced with immunoSEQ multiplex PCR; TCRdb's copy has only in-frame clones and lacks some. This table holds tens of thousands of clones, roughly 94% found once. Study outcomes and limitations: Non-conserved TCRs across sites and patients suggested distinct clones per lesion. Vitiligo lesions lacked a unique dominant clone, and clonality varied.

No vitiligo treatment was given during the prior three months. The receptor was derived from a male donor with vitiligo. Source material: blood.

The CDR3 DNA follows: TGTGCCAGCAGCTTACAGGTAGCCGGGGAGCTGTTTTTT. Translated, it gives CASSLQVAGELFF. The J gene is TRBJ2-2, the V gene TRBV7-2; D not resolved. The CDR3 is made up of 13 amino acids. With 2 bases removed from V and 6 bases from J, the gap between germline ends came to 7 bases. Germline V gene lookup returns CDR1 SGHTA and CDR2 FQGNSA.